This T cell receptor beta chain was sequenced during a study of blood T cell repertoires in COVID-19. For the study at large: Sources were T cells, B-cell-depleted T cells, or PBMCs; the material itself was cDNA or gDNA.

The Seattle site enrolled patients during active infection and followed them longitudinally. TCRdb's copy holds only in-frame clones and misses some; the assay was immunoSEQ multiplex PCR. The data hold about 410,000 clones, with about 89% observed a single time. The CDR3 is made up of 16 amino acids. In germline, CDR1 is SGHDT, CDR2 YYEEEE. V was shortened by 4 bases and J by 0 bases, with 14 bases between the two germline ends. The chain uses TRBV5-6 and TRBJ2-1; tentative D call: TRBD2 (6 bases). The sample comprised peripheral blood. The clonotype was recovered from a woman aged 40 to 55 with COVID-19, enrolled during active disease. The CDR3 region has the DNA TGTGCCAGCAGCGGGATTGGGGGGAGCTCCTACAATGAGCAGTTCTTC. This encodes CASSGIGGSSYNEQFF.